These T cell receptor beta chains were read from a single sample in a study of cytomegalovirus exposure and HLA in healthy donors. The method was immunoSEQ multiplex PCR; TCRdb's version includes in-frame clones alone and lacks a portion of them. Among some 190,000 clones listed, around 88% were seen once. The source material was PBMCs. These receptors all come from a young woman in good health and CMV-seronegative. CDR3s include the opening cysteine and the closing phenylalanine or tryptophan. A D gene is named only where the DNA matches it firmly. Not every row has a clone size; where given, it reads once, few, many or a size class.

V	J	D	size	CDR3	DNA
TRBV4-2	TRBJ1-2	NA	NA	CASSQVRGGHYGYTF	TGTGCCAGCAGCCAAGTGCGGGGAGGTCACTATGGCTACACCTTC
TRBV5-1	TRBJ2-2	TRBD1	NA	CASSQGQTGTGELFF	TGCGCCAGCAGCCAGGGACAGACGGGGACCGGGGAGCTGTTTTTT
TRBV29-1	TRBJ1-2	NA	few	CSVEWGGNYGYTF	TGCAGCGTTGAATGGGGGGGCAACTATGGCTACACCTTC
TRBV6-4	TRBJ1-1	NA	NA	CASSDGGGRDTEAFF	TGTGCCAGCAGTGACGGGGGGGGCCGAGACACTGAAGCTTTCTTT
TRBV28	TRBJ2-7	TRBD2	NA	CASSPGGVRAYF	TGTGCCAGCAGTCCGGGGGGGGTCCGAGCGTACTTC
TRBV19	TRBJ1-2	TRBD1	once	CASSPDRVDYGYTF	TGTGCCAGTAGTCCCGACAGGGTCGACTATGGCTACACCTTC
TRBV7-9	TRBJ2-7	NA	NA	CASSWDNGYAYEQYF	TGTGCCAGCAGCTGGGACAACGGGTATGCCTACGAGCAGTACTTC
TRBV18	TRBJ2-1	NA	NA	CASSRAGRISSYNEQFF	TGTGCCAGCTCACGGGCAGGAAGAATAAGCTCCTACAATGAGCAGTTCTTC
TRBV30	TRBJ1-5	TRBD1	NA	CAWGTGEYQPQHF	TGTGCCTGGGGGACAGGGGAATATCAGCCCCAGCATTTT
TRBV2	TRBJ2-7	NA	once	CASSPFRGEQYF	TGTGCCAGCAGTCCCTTTCGGGGCGAGCAGTACTTC
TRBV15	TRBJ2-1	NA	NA	CATSSGPKGDEQFF	TGTGCCACCAGCAGCGGACCCAAAGGGGATGAGCAGTTCTTC
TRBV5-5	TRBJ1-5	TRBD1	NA	CANSLQGAGQPQHF	TGTGCCAACAGCTTACAGGGGGCCGGCCAGCCCCAGCATTTT
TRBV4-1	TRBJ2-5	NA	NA	CASSRGGFTETQYF	TGCGCCAGCAGCCGGGGAGGATTTACGGAGACCCAGTACTTC
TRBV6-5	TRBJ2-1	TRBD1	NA	CASRPGQTYNEQFF	TGTGCCAGCAGGCCGGGACAGACCTACAATGAGCAGTTCTTC
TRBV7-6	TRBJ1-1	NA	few	CASSSEITGMNTEAFF	TGTGCCAGCAGCTCCGAGATTACAGGGATGAACACTGAAGCTTTCTTT
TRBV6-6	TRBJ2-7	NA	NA	CASTKDWSYEQYF	TGTGCCAGCACAAAAGACTGGTCCTACGAGCAGTACTTC
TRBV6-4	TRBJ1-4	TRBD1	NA	CASSADRQGGNEKLFF	TGTGCCAGCAGCGCGGACCGACAGGGGGGAAATGAAAAACTGTTTTTT
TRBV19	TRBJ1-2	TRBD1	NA	CASSIATGADYGYTF	TGTGCCAGTAGTATAGCGACAGGGGCGGACTATGGCTACACCTTC